This is a list of T cell receptor beta chains from one sample in a study of T cells after posttransplantation cyclophosphamide. Profiling relied on immunoSEQ multiplex PCR, and the TCRdb table lists in-frame clones only, not all of them. Listed for the sample are fewer than 35,000 clones, none seen a single time. The sequenced sample was PBMCs. The receptors come from a woman aged 25 to 45 in good health and a related stem cell transplant donor. The CDR3 runs from the conserved cysteine through the conserved F or W. The D gene is left open where the match is weak. The size field is filled for only some rows; it gives once, few, many or a size class.

CDR3 length	J gene	V gene	D gene	clone size	CDR3 DNA	CDR3 protein
13	TRBJ1-2	TRBV2	.	many	TGTGCCAGCAGATTCCGGGACATTGATGGCTACACCTTC	CASRFRDIDGYTF
15	TRBJ1-6	TRBV19	.	many	TGTGCCAGTATGTCGTCGGGCTCCTATAATTCACCCCTCCACTTT	CASMSSGSYNSPLHF
17	TRBJ1-3	TRBV15	.	.	TGTGCCACCAGCAGAGACGCCGCTGGCGGCCCTGGAAACACCATATATTTT	CATSRDAAGGPGNTIYF
16	TRBJ2-1	TRBV11-2	TRBD1	many	TGTGCCAGCAGCTCCATCAGGGGGCCTGCCCCTAATGAGCAGTTCTTC	CASSSIRGPAPNEQFF
13	TRBJ2-3	TRBV12-3/TRBV12-4	.	.	TGTGCCAGCAATAGACTACCGACAGATACGCAGTATTTT	CASNRLPTDTQYF
17	TRBJ2-2	TRBV7-2	.	.	TGTGCCAGCGGCCTACTCCCGGGACTGAAATTCACCGGGGAGCTGTTTTTT	CASGLLPGLKFTGELFF
13	TRBJ1-6	TRBV6-5	.	many	TGTGCCAGCAGTTTGCAGGGCCATTCACCCCTCCACTTT	CASSLQGHSPLHF
16	TRBJ1-1	TRBV7-2	.	many	TGTGCCAGCAGCTTGAGAGGGGCAGGCTCGAACACTGAAGCTTTCTTT	CASSLRGAGSNTEAFF
15	TRBJ2-5	TRBV7-3	TRBD2	few	TGTGCCAGCAGCAAAGTCGCGGGGGGCCAAGAGACCCAGTACTTC	CASSKVAGGQETQYF
14	TRBJ1-1	TRBV5-6	.	many	TGTGCCAGCAGCTTGGGACAACCGAACACTGAAGCTTTCTTT	CASSLGQPNTEAFF
16	TRBJ1-4	TRBV9	TRBD1	.	TGTGCCAGCAGAGGAGGACAGGGGGCAACTAATGAAAAACTGTTTTTT	CASRGGQGATNEKLFF
15	TRBJ2-5	TRBV6-1	TRBD2	.	TGTGCCAGCAGTGAAACTAGCGGGGGGATGGAGACCCAGTACTTC	CASSETSGGMETQYF
13	TRBJ2-3	TRBV7-8	.	few	TGTGCCAGCAGCATACAATACACAGATACGCAGTATTTT	CASSIQYTDTQYF
16	TRBJ2-1	TRBV5-1	.	many	TGCGCCAGCAGCTTGGGAAAGGTGAGCTCCTACAATGAGCAGTTCTTC	CASSLGKVSSYNEQFF
14	TRBJ1-6	TRBV6-2/TRBV6-3	.	many	TGTGCCAGCAGTTACTCGACCAGGGGATCACCCCTCCACTTT	CASSYSTRGSPLHF
13	TRBJ2-5	TRBV7-6	.	many	TGTGCCAGCAGCTTAGACGGGGGAGAGACCCAGTACTTC	CASSLDGGETQYF
17	TRBJ1-2	TRBV5-1	.	many	TGCGCCAGCAGCTTGGACCCTCAGGGCGGAGCTAACTATGGCTACACCTTC	CASSLDPQGGANYGYTF
17	TRBJ1-3	TRBV5-1	.	many	TGCGCCAGCAGCTTTGGAACGAGACAGACCTCTGGAAACACCATATATTTT	CASSFGTRQTSGNTIYF
16	TRBJ1-6	TRBV15	.	few	TGTGCCACCAGCAGAGAGTCCACAGGGTGGAATTCACCCCTCCACTTT	CATSRESTGWNSPLHF
14	TRBJ2-6	TRBV7-9	.	many	TGTGCCAGCAGCTATAGCTCTGGGGCCAACGTCCTGACTTTC	CASSYSSGANVLTF
15	TRBJ1-2	TRBV12-3/TRBV12-4	.	many	TGTGCCAGCAGTTTAGGGGTAGGGGCAGGGTATGGCTACACCTTC	CASSLGVGAGYGYTF
13	TRBJ1-2	TRBV6-2/TRBV6-3	TRBD1	few	TGTGCCAGCGGCCCCGGGACAGACTATGGCTACACCTTC	CASGPGTDYGYTF
14	TRBJ1-1	TRBV10-3	.	many	TGTGCCATCAGTGACGGGAAGCAGGGCACTGAAGCTTTCTTT	CAISDGKQGTEAFF
14	TRBJ2-5	TRBV11-3	.	.	TGTGCCAGCAGCCGAAACGGGTTCCAAGAGACCCAGTACTTC	CASSRNGFQETQYF
16	TRBJ1-4	TRBV4-1	TRBD1	many	TGCGCCAGCAGGCCCGGAGCAGGGACAGGTAATGAAAAACTGTTTTTT	CASRPGAGTGNEKLFF
15	TRBJ2-7	TRBV6-1	TRBD2	few	TGTGCCAGCAGGCCCCCGGGACTAGTCTCCTACGAGCAGTACTTC	CASRPPGLVSYEQYF
18	TRBJ2-1	TRBV7-9	TRBD1	many	TGTGCCAGCAGCCTCTGGACAGGGGCGCGCCGATCCTACAATGAGCAGTTCTTC	CASSLWTGARRSYNEQFF
13	TRBJ1-2	TRBV6-6	.	few	TGTGCCAGCAGTCGAGACAGCTATGGGGCCTACACCTTC	CASSRDSYGAYTF
14	TRBJ2-5	TRBV7-8	.	many	TGTGCCAGCAGCGCCCGAAGGTTACAAGAGACCCAGTACTTC	CASSARRLQETQYF
17	TRBJ2-1	TRBV24-1	.	many	TGTGCCACCAGTGATCCTTTACCGGGACTGAACTACAATGAGCAGTTCTTC	CATSDPLPGLNYNEQFF
15	TRBJ2-1	TRBV7-2	TRBD1	.	TGTGCCAGCAGCTTAGGGGGTGACAGGGGTTATGAGCAGTTCTTC	CASSLGGDRGYEQFF
14	TRBJ2-5	TRBV15	TRBD1	few	TGTGCCACCAGCAGCAGACAGGGTCAAGAGACCCAGTACTTC	CATSSRQGQETQYF
15	TRBJ2-7	TRBV7-8	.	.	TGTGCCAGCAGCTTAGGGACGGGGGGCCCCCACGAGCAGTACTTC	CASSLGTGGPHEQYF
15	TRBJ2-7	TRBV5-1	.	many	TGCGCCAGCAGCCCGTGGACGGGGGGCGGACACGAGCAGTACTTC	CASSPWTGGGHEQYF
15	TRBJ1-5	TRBV6-6	.	many	TGTGCCAGCAGTTACTCTGAGGGTCTCAATCAGCCCCAGCATTTT	CASSYSEGLNQPQHF
16	TRBJ2-5	TRBV5-1	TRBD1	.	TGCGCCAGCAGCTTGGCCGGGACAGGGGCTACCGGGACCCAGTACTTC	CASSLAGTGATGTQYF
15	TRBJ1-1	TRBV12-3/TRBV12-4	.	.	TGTGCCAGCAGTGCCCAGGGAGTAGGGAACACTGAAGCTTTCTTT	CASSAQGVGNTEAFF
13	TRBJ2-7	TRBV2	.	many	TGTGCCACGGGCAAGGACAGAAAGTACGAGCAGTACTTC	CATGKDRKYEQYF
10	TRBJ2-5	TRBV20-1	.	few	TGCAGTGCTGACAGACAGACCCAGTACTTC	CSADRQTQYF
13	TRBJ1-1	TRBV2	.	many	TGTGCCAGCAGTGTGTTGGCCGACACTGAAGCTTTCTTT	CASSVLADTEAFF
14	TRBJ2-1	TRBV18	.	many	TGTGCCAGCTCACCTTTACAGGGCTACAATGAGCAGTTCTTC	CASSPLQGYNEQFF
17	TRBJ1-1	TRBV4-1	TRBD1	many	TGCACCAGCAGCCCCTTACGGACAGGGGCCCGAGGGGCTGAAGCTTTCTTT	CTSSPLRTGARGAEAFF
16	TRBJ1-2	TRBV7-2	.	.	TGTGCCAGCAGCTTGTTCGGTCGGGACACGACTCAGGGCTACACCTTC	CASSLFGRDTTQGYTF
13	TRBJ2-5	TRBV12-5	TRBD1	many	TGTGCTAGTGGTCCGGGACAGGGGGAGACCCAGTACTTC	CASGPGQGETQYF
13	TRBJ2-2	TRBV4-2	.	many	TGTGCCAGCAGCCAAGATAGTGACGGGGAGCTGTTTTTT	CASSQDSDGELFF
13	TRBJ1-5	TRBV6-2/TRBV6-3	.	many	TGTGCCAGCGCGACAGGAGCCGGAGAGCCCCAGCATTTT	CASATGAGEPQHF
15	TRBJ1-1	TRBV7-2	.	many	TGTGCCAGCAGCTTAGTTCTCCTCTTGAACACTGAAGCTTTCTTT	CASSLVLLLNTEAFF
15	TRBJ2-2	TRBV18	TRBD1	many	TGTGCCAGCTCACCGGGGACAGGGAACACCGGGGAGCTGTTTTTT	CASSPGTGNTGELFF
16	TRBJ2-5	TRBV4-3	TRBD2	many	TGCGCCAGCAGCCAAAACCTAGGACTAGTGGGGGAGACCCAGTACTTC	CASSQNLGLVGETQYF
14	TRBJ1-6	TRBV6-2/TRBV6-3	.	many	TGTGCCAGCCGCGTCGGTGTATACGAATCACCCCTCCACTTT	CASRVGVYESPLHF
15	TRBJ2-5	TRBV6-2/TRBV6-3	TRBD2	.	TGTGCCAGCAGTTACTTTGGGGGGGAGAAAGAGACCCAGTACTTC	CASSYFGGEKETQYF
13	TRBJ1-1	TRBV10-3	.	many	TGTGCCATCAGTGACAACATGAACACTGAAGCTTTCTTT	CAISDNMNTEAFF
15	TRBJ2-7	TRBV7-2	.	few	TGTGCCAGCAGCTTTTTACCAGGTGGATCCTACGAGCAGTACTTC	CASSFLPGGSYEQYF
14	TRBJ1-2	TRBV6-1	TRBD1	few	TGTGCCAGCAGGGTATCTCAGGGGGCGTCTGGCTACACCTTC	CASRVSQGASGYTF
14	TRBJ2-3	TRBV5-1	.	many	TGCGCCAGCAGCTTGGGACTGAGCACAGATACGCAGTATTTT	CASSLGLSTDTQYF
12	TRBJ2-7	TRBV2	.	few	TGTGCCAGCAGTGATGTGCGGGGCGAGCAGTACTTC	CASSDVRGEQYF
15	TRBJ1-2	TRBV19	.	.	TGTGCCAGTAGTATAGCAGACACGGGGTTTTATGGCTACACCTTC	CASSIADTGFYGYTF